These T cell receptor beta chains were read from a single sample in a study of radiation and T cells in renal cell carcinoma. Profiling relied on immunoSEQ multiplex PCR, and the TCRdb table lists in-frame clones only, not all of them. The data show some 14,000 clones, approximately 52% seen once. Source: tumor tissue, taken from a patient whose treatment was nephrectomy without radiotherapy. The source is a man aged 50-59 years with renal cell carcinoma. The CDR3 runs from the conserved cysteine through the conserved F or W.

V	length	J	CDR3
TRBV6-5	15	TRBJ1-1	CASSPRTGRVTEAFF
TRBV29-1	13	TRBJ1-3	CSALDRAGNTIYF
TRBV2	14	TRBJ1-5	CASWGGISNQPQHF
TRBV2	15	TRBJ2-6	CASSPGLSGANVLTF
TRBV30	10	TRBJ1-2	CAWKGARYTF
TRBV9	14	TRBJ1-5	CASNQGNSNQPQHF
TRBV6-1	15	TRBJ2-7	CASVISIGQTYEQYF
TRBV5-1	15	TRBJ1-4	CASSLERATNEKLFF
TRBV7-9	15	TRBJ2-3	CASSSRQAAVDTQYF
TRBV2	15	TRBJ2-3	CASSVSRLSTDTQYF
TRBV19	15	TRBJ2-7	CASSILAGGTYEQYF
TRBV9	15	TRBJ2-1	CASSANPDSYNEQFF
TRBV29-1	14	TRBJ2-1	CSVEDRPGGPRGFF
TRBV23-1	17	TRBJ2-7	CASSIHRVQGPSYEQYF
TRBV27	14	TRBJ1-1	CATQLTGGGTEAFF
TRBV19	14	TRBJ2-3	CASSIDRATDTQYF
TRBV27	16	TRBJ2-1	CASSRPGTGLYNEQFF
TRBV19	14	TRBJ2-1	CASSIIGGVDEQFF
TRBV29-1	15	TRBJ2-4	CSVEDRGRAKNIQYF
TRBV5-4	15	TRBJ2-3	CASRASGTSTDTQYF
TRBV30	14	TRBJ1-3	CAWSGGQAGNTIYF
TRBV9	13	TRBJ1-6	CASSPRVGSPLHF
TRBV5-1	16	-	CASSLGWGPFSYEQYF
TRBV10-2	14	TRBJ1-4	CASSDRGGVEKLFF
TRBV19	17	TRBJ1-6	CASSPWTAGSYNSPLHF
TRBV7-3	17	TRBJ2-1	CASSPQTGQSSYNEQFF
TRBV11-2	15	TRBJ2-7	CASSLGSAGEYEQYF
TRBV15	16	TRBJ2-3	CATSRQGPQNTDTQYF
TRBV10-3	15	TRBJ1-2	CAISSHSGTNYGYTF
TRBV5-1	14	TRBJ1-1	CASSLSRGNTEAFF
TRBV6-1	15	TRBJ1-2	CASSESPGGPYGYTF
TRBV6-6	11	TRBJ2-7	CASRVRAEQYF
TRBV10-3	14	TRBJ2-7	CAISTRDSSYEQYF
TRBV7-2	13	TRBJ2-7	CASSLDRWRTEYF
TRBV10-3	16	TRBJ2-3	CAISDGRGRSTDTQYF
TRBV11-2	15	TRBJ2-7	CASSPDTVFPYEQYF
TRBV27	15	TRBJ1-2	CASSPPDREGYGYTF
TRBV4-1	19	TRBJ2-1	CASSPDGSPGLAGGREQFF
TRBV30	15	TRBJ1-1	CAWSVGTGVDTEAFF
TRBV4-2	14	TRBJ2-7	CASSQDRTGLEQYF
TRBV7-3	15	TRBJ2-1	CASSPTPGTYNEQFF
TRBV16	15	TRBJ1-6	CASSHPGTGNSPLHF
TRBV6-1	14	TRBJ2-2	CASSHGQGGWELFF
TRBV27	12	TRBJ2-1	CASSPGQNEQFF
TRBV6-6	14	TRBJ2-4	CASSYLNSKNIQYF
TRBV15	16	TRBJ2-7	CATSRGGAGGGYEQYF
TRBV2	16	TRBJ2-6	CASRRDGTSGANVLTF
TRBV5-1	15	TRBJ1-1	CASSPGEVMNTEAFF
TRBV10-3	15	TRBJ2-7	CAISSGRGQKNEQYF